This TCR beta chain was observed in a study of early T cells in non-severe SARS-CoV-2 infection. Across the study: Sequenced material consisted of bulk RNA (from unsorted whole blood), and chains were unpaired. Study results and limitations: A preference for anti-spike CD8 responses marked VDJdb matching, which missed private and CD4 specificities.

The germline gives CDR1 SGHRS, CDR2 YFSETQ. This CDR3 is 13 amino acids long. V lost 4 bases, J lost 11 bases, and 11 bases stayed unmatched. Unique molecular identifiers tagged individual cDNA molecules. TCRdb used MiXCR to reprocess the 5' RACE reads, holding one entry per CDR3 protein. Of about 66,000 distinct CDR3 sequences in the sample, 8% to 9.5% were seen once. Regarding this clonotype: The antigen is not known.

The source of this sequence is an adult who was a healthcare worker with PCR-confirmed SARS-CoV-2 infection or an uninfected control (not recorded which). Source material: whole blood. This sequence joins TRBV5-1 and TRBJ1-1, with 7 bases matching TRBD1. CDR3 DNA: TGCGCCAGCAGCCCGGGAGGGGGCCGTCCGGCTTTCTTT. Translated: CASSPGGGRPAFF.